The 21 T cell receptor beta chains listed next were all sequenced from one sample in a study of blood T cell repertoires in COVID-19 (dated by TCRdb to between 2020 and 2021). The receptor library was made with the immunoSEQ multiplex PCR assay. TCRdb took this table from immuneACCESS and kept in-frame rearrangements with V and J called. Such tables lack part of the clones; where checked against another copy, unresolved V genes explain under half of the gap, and the rest is unexplained. The sample table holds fewer than 250,000 clones, of which 70% to 90% were seen once. More than 6% of the sample rests with the top ten. The sample was peripheral blood. These receptors originate from a woman aged 60-75 years with active or convalescent COVID-19.

The rearrangement joins TRBV7-2 to TRBJ2-3, with TRBD2 matching over 7 bases. The V gene end was trimmed by 2 bases and the J gene end by 5 bases; junction bases not matched to a gene: 10. The CDR3 runs to 16 residues. The germline V gene has CDR1 SGHTA and CDR2 FQGNSA. CDR3 sequence: CASSLSPSGRGDTQYF. The CDR3 DNA sequence: TGTGCCAGCAGCTTAAGTCCTAGCGGTAGGGGAGATACGCAGTATTTT. The full variable domain, in which reference TRBV7-2 and TRBJ2-3 provide the parts outside the CDR3, is GAGVSQSPSNKVTEKGKDVELRCDPISGHTALYWYRQSLGQGLEFLIYFQGNSAPDKSGLPSDRFSAERTGGSVSTLTIQRTQQEDSAVYLCASSLSPSGRGDTQYFGPGTRLTVL.

J is TRBJ2-1 and V is TRBV2; 11 bases line up with TRBD2. Germline lookup yields CDR1 SNHLY and CDR2 FYNNEI. This CDR3 has 18 amino acids. The trim removed 4 bases at V and 0 bases at J, leaving 8 bases unmatched. Written as DNA, the CDR3 is TGTGCCAGCAGTGTGAGGCTAGCGGGGGGAAGCTCCTACAATGAGCAGTTCTTC. Protein: CASSVRLAGGSSYNEQFF.

The chain couples TRBV5-4 to TRBJ1-6, with D tentatively TRBD1 (6 bases). CDR1 and CDR2 (germline): SGHNT, YYREEE (reference sequence). This CDR3 is built from 14 residues. V lost 4 bases, J lost 8 bases, and 13 bases lay in between. CDR3 sequence (DNA): TGTGCCAGCAGCATACAGGGATCATATTCACCCCTCCACTTT. Residues: CASSIQGSYSPLHF.

On this clone itself: The same CDR3 arises from other DNA sequences in this sample as well. The V and J genes are TRBV6-5 and TRBJ2-2, with TRBD1 matching 8 bases. Trimming cost V 2 bases and J 5 bases; bases outside gene matches: 1. The CDR3 runs to 14 residues. Germline CDR1 reads MNHEY; CDR2 reads SVGAGI. The CDR3 protein is CASSYTGGTGELFF. CDR3 in DNA: TGTGCCAGCAGTTACACAGGGGGGACCGGGGAGCTGTTTTTT.

This clone came up once. This chain links TRBV5-1 with TRBJ2-5, with D possibly matching TRBD2 (5 bases). The CDR3 has 15 amino acids. V dropped 5 bases and J dropped 5 bases, with 19 bases sitting between them. CDR1 is SGHRS and CDR2 is YFSETQ in the germline V gene. CDR3 sequence: CASSLSAGGWETQYF. The DNA for the CDR3 is TGCGCCAGCAGTTTGAGTGCGGGTGGGTGGGAGACCCAGTACTTC.

The chain employs TRBV19 and TRBJ1-5; no definite D call. The CDR3 spans 18 residues. The germline gives CDR1 LNHDA, CDR2 SQIVND (reference sequence). Trimming pared 0 bases from V and 1 base from J, leaving 16 bases between. CDR3 bases: TGTGCCAGTAGTATAGATGCCGGATCGGGTTACAGCAATCAGCCCCAGCATTTT. Translated: CASSIDAGSGYSNQPQHF.

The table lists this clone with many counts. V is TRBV4-2 and J is TRBJ2-3; TRBD1 is a possible D gene (6 bases). In germline, CDR1 is LGHNA, CDR2 YNFKEQ. V was clipped by 4 bases and J by 0 bases, with 11 bases between them. The CDR3 has 15 residues. The CDR3 loop reads CASSPQQGSTDTQYF. The CDR3 bases are TGTGCCAGCAGCCCTCAACAGGGCAGCACAGATACGCAGTATTTT.

This clone was found once. V usage is TRBV9 and J usage is TRBJ1-1; possible D gene TRBD1, 5 bases. Germline CDR1 SGDLS, CDR2 YYNGEE. The CDR3 is 14 amino acids. Trimming took off 5 bases at V and 1 base at J, with 12 bases between the two ends. In DNA, the CDR3 is TGTGCCAGCAGGGGGGGAGGTCAGAACACTGAAGCTTTCTTT. This encodes CASRGGGQNTEAFF.

V and J are TRBV7-6 and TRBJ1-4, with 8 bases matching TRBD1. V lost 3 bases, J lost 3 bases, and 6 bases stayed unmatched. The germline CDR1 and CDR2 sequences are SGHVS and FNYEAQ. The CDR3 loop spans 16 amino acids. CDR3 in amino acids: CASSFGQGAANEKLFF. The CDR3 region has the DNA TGTGCCAGCAGCTTTGGGCAGGGGGCTGCTAATGAAAAACTGTTTTTT.

The rearrangement links TRBV4-1 to TRBJ2-4; the D is unclear. This CDR3 has 17 amino acids. Germline V lookup: CDR1 MGHRA, CDR2 YSYEKL. V dropped 0 bases and J dropped 2 bases, with 14 bases sitting between them. The CDR3 region is CASSQDWSAHPKNIQYF. The DNA for the CDR3 is TGCGCCAGCAGCCAAGATTGGAGCGCCCACCCCAAAAACATTCAGTACTTC.

DNA for the CDR3: TGTGCCAGCTCATCTTCGAGGCAACTGAACACTGAAGCTTTCTTT. Its translation: CASSSSRQLNTEAFF. The chain carries TRBV18 and TRBJ1-1; D unresolved. CDR1 KGHSH and CDR2 LQKENI come from the germline V gene. Trimming cost V 5 bases and J 0 bases, with 13 bases left between them. The CDR3 runs 15 residues.

The V call is TRBV6-5, the J call TRBJ1-6; possibly TRBD1 for D (5 bases). The CDR3 length is 15 residues. Germline-derived CDR1 and CDR2 are MNHEY and SVGAGI. The ends were cut back, 6 bases at V and 6 bases at J, with 15 bases in the middle. In DNA form, the CDR3 reads TGTGCCAGCAGCATCCGGGGGATGGGTAATTCACCCCTCCACTTT. Its protein is CASSIRGMGNSPLHF.

The chain is built from TRBV6-2 or TRBV6-3 and TRBJ2-1; D perhaps matches TRBD2 (6 bases). The germline V and J ends were trimmed by 2 bases and 7 bases, with 24 bases remaining between them. The germline V gene encodes CDR1 MNHEY and CDR2 SVGEGT. This CDR3 has 18 residues. CDR3 coding DNA: TGTGCCAGCAGTTACCAAACCGGGGCAGGGAGCGCGGGGAATGAGCAGTTCTTC. Translating gives CASSYQTGAGSAGNEQFF.

The CDR3 DNA reads TGTGCCAGCAGTTCAACAGGGTTCGGTTCTCACACTGAAGCTTTCTTT. Its translation is CASSSTGFGSHTEAFF. The chain couples TRBV6-6 to TRBJ1-1, with a possible D match to TRBD1 (6 bases). Per germline, CDR1 MNHNY and CDR2 SVGAGI (reference sequence). The CDR3 spans 16 residues. The V end lost 4 bases, the J end lost 3 bases, and 18 bases lay between the germline ends.

The V gene is TRBV27, the J gene TRBJ2-1, with TRBD1 identical over 7 bases. CDR1 and CDR2 (germline): MNHEY, SMNVEV (reference sequence). The length of the CDR3 is 15 residues. The V and J ends lost 5 bases and 2 bases, in that order; junction bases with no gene match: 6. The CDR3 loop is CASSLTGVPYNEQFF. In DNA, the CDR3 is TGTGCCAGCAGTCTAACAGGGGTCCCCTACAATGAGCAGTTCTTC.

This chain connects TRBV15 to TRBJ2-5; TRBD2 matches 11 bases. The CDR3 consists of 15 residues. J lost 5 bases, V lost 4 bases, and 6 bases had no gene match. Germline assignment: CDR1 LNHNV and CDR2 YYDKDF (reference sequence). The CDR3 loop reads CATSMTSGAGETQYF. The CDR3 DNA follows: TGTGCCACCAGCATGACTAGCGGGGCGGGGGAGACCCAGTACTTC.

The chain joins TRBV5-6 to TRBJ2-5; perhaps TRBD1 as D (5 bases). CDR1 is SGHDT and CDR2 is YYEEEE in the germline V gene. The V end lost 0 bases, the J end lost 0 bases, and 9 bases lay between the germline ends. The CDR3 has 15 amino acids. The CDR3 DNA is TGTGCCAGCAGCTTGGCACCAGGGTACCAAGAGACCCAGTACTTC. Translating gives CASSLAPGYQETQYF.

V gene TRBV18 combines with J gene TRBJ1-6; tentatively, D is TRBD1 (5 bases). Germline CDR1 and CDR2: KGHSH and LQKENI. The V and J ends lost 2 bases and 5 bases respectively, with 13 bases between them. This CDR3 is 16 amino acids long. The CDR3: CASSPGAGPDNSPLHF. CDR3 bases: TGTGCCAGCTCACCAGGGGCAGGGCCTGATAATTCACCCCTCCACTTT.

The chain recombines TRBV3-1 (or the pseudogene TRBV3-2) with TRBJ1-5; a weak D match, TRBD1 (5 bases). The CDR3 runs 15 residues. Trimming removed 4 bases from V and 3 bases from J, with 13 bases in between. Germline V gene data show CDR1 as LGHDT and CDR2 as YNNKEL (reference sequence). For the CDR3, the DNA is TGTGCCAGCAGCCCTACCCTACAGGTCAATCAGCCCCAGCATTTT. Translating gives CASSPTLQVNQPQHF.

The chain links TRBV30 to TRBJ2-3; D may be TRBD2 (6 bases). The CDR3 has 15 amino acids. V lost 1 base, J lost 3 bases, and 14 bases lay in between. In germline, CDR1 is GTSNPN, CDR2 SVGIG (reference sequence). The chain's CDR3 is CAWSAGVAGTDTQYF. CDR3 DNA sequence: TGTGCCTGGAGTGCCGGTGTGGCGGGAACAGATACGCAGTATTTT.

The chain links TRBV4-1 to TRBJ2-5; TRBD2 is a possible D gene (6 bases). V lost 1 base to trimming and J lost 2 bases, with 8 bases between them. CDR1 and CDR2 (germline): MGHRA, YSYEKL. The CDR3 is 14 amino acids. CDR3 protein: CASSQGSGQETQYF. As DNA, the CDR3 is TGCGCCAGCAGCCAAGGTAGCGGACAAGAGACCCAGTACTTC.